Detailed here is one T cell receptor beta chain. Its target is not known. This specimen belongs to a study of Ad26.COV2.S vaccination and SARS-CoV-2 variants. Study results and limitations: Vaccine recipients showed a spike-specific TCR breadth that was higher than in placebo recipients. Assessments of TCR breadth and depth may have underestimated the total T cell responses.

The CDR3 totals 20 residues. Looked up from germline, CDR1 is SGHKS and CDR2 is YYEKEE (reference sequence). Losses at the gene ends were 0 bases for V and 5 bases for J; bases not matched to a gene: 17. Here immunoSEQ multiplex PCR was the method, and the copy in TCRdb shows in-frame clones only, minus some. Found here are about 410,000 clones, over 75% of them singletons; the top ten hold under 2%. The treatment is: roughly 18 received Ad26.COV2.S at low or high dose, single or two shots; several received placebo; per-sample allocation not given. Repertoires come from day 63 after the first vaccine or placebo injection.

Sequenced material: peripheral blood, taken in a trial of Ad26.COV2.S vaccine versus placebo. The sequence came from a person between 18 and 65 years old who received the Ad26.COV2.S COVID-19 vaccine or a placebo. The gene calls are TRBV5-5 and TRBJ2-1; 10 positions match TRBD2. The DNA for the CDR3 is TGTGCCAGCAGCTTGGAACCGCTCCTCGAAGCGGGAGGGCGAAACAATGAGCAGTTCTTC. Residues: CASSLEPLLEAGGRNNEQFF.